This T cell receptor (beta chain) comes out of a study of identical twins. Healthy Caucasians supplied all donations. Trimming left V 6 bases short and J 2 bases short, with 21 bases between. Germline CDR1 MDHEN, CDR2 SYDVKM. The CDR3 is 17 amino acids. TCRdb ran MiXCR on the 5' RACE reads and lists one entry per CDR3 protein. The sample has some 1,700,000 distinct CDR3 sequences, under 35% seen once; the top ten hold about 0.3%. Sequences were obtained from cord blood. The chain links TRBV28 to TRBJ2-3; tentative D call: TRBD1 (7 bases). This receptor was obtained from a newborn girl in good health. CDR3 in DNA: TGTGCCAGCAGCGTCAATCACAGGGGAGGCCACACAGATACGCAGTATTTT. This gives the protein CASSVNHRGGHTDTQYF.